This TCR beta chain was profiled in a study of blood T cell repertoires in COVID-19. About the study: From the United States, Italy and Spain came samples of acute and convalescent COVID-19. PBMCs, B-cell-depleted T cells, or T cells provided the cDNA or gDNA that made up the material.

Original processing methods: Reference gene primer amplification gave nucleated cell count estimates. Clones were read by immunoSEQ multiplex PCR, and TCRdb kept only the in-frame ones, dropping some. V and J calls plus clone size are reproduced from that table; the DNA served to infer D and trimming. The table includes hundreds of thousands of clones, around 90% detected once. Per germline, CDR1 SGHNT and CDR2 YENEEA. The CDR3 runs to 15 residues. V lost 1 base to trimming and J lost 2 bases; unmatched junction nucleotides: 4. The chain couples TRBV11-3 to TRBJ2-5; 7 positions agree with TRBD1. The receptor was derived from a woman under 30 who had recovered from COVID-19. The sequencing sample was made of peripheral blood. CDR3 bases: TGTGCCAGCAGCTTAGCTACGGACAGGCAAGAGACCCAGTACTTC. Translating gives CASSLATDRQETQYF.